The entry that follows covers one TCR beta chain sequence. This sample was included in a study of OX40 agonist ivuxolimab in advanced cancers. Study as a whole: Patients received ivuxolimab, an agonistic anti-OX40 (CD134) antibody. All patients had ivuxolimab intravenously every 2 weeks at 0.01 to 10 mg/kg. Partial responses, seen in three patients, involved one hepatocellular carcinoma and two cutaneous melanomas.

Trimming stripped 0 bases from V and 1 base from J, with 9 bases between. The CDR3 contains 15 residues. Looked up from germline, CDR1 is MNHEY and CDR2 is SMNVEV (reference sequence). The method was immunoSEQ multiplex PCR; TCRdb's version includes in-frame clones alone and lacks a portion of them. The sample has roughly 63,000 clones, nearly 90% seen once; the top ten hold 12%. This material consisted of CD4+ or CD8+ T cells sorted from blood, taken in a trial of the OX40 agonist ivuxolimab. The chain combines TRBV27 with TRBJ1-2; a weak D match, TRBD1 (6 bases). The clonotype comes from an adult with an advanced solid tumor such as melanoma, head and neck, liver or kidney cancer. CDR3 sequence reads: CASSLSGGVNYGYTF. CDR3 DNA: TGTGCCAGCAGTTTATCAGGGGGGGTTAACTATGGCTACACCTTC.